The next 4 T cell receptor beta chains were all read from a single sample in a study of CD8 T cells in Susac syndrome. About 0.45 to 1 ug RNA was reverse transcribed with random hexamers. TCRdb reprocessed the immunoSEQ multiplex PCR reads with MiXCR, giving one entry per CDR3 protein. The table has 110,000 to 150,000 distinct CDR3 sequences, approximately 94% seen once. Material: CD4+ T cells from PBMCs. These TCRs come from a human donor with Susac syndrome.

The CDR3 DNA sequence: TGTGCCAGCAGCTTACCAGATCCGGCTTTCTTT. Its protein is CASSLPDPAFF. The V and J genes are TRBV7-9 and TRBJ1-1; no clear D. The CDR3 spans 11 residues. In germline, CDR1 is SEHNR, CDR2 FQNEAQ (reference sequence). Trimming removed 2 bases at V and 11 bases at J, with 9 bases between.

This clonotype was picked up one time. The chain has TRBV28 and TRBJ2-3; no firm D call. Germline loops: CDR1 MDHEN, CDR2 SYDVKM. The CDR3 runs to 15 residues. Trimming took off 4 bases at V and 2 bases at J, with 13 bases between the two ends. The CDR3 protein is CASSYHPANTDTQYF. The CDR3 nucleotides are TGTGCCAGCAGTTATCATCCTGCGAACACAGATACGCAGTATTTT.

This chain connects TRBV7-9 to TRBJ1-5, with a weak D call TRBD1 (5 bases). The V end lost 0 bases, the J end lost 6 bases, and 6 bases lay between the germline ends. This CDR3 region has 13 residues. CDR1 is SEHNR, CDR2 FQNEAQ, per germline (reference sequence). DNA for the CDR3: TGTGCCAGCAGCTTAGCCGGGGGTCAGCCCCAGCATTTT. Protein sequence: CASSLAGGQPQHF.

V usage is TRBV9 and J usage is TRBJ1-2; D ambiguous. Germline V gene sequence: CDR1 SGDLS, CDR2 YYNGEE. V was cut by 5 bases and J by 6 bases, with 17 bases left in between. The CDR3 is made up of 14 amino acids. The CDR3 bases are TGTGCCAGCAGTGGAACGGGTTGGCGGGATGGCTACACCTTC. This translates into CASSGTGWRDGYTF.